This T cell receptor (beta chain) is from a study of blood T cells in healthy people across ages. This CDR3 has 14 residues. This clonotype was detected a few times. Its matching antigen is unknown. Study results and limitations: Older individuals had lower TCR beta diversity per million T cells (the decline was roughly linear).

Next came a second PCR, run for about 7 to 12 cycles, which used a sample-barcoded 5' primer along with a J-beta primer mix. Each CDR3 protein gets one entry after TCRdb re-called the 5' RACE reads with MiXCR. The sample records 760,000 or so distinct CDR3 sequences, 20% to 30% being singletons. The data were also submitted as part of a second study, on T cells of mothers and their children.

The chain is built from TRBV12-3 or TRBV12-4 and TRBJ2-5; D uncertain. The end of the DNA fits TRBJ2-1 better, so the J call may be wrong. Input material: blood. This TCR was sampled from a boy younger than 18 in good health. The CDR3 DNA reads TGTGCCAGCAGTTTTCCGGGTTCTATCGATGAGCAGTTCTTC. Its protein product is CASSFPGSIDEQFF.